This passage covers 12 T cell receptor beta chains from one sample sequenced in a study of blood T cell repertoires in COVID-19. Assay used: immunoSEQ multiplex PCR; TCRdb lists only in-frame clones, some missing. Among around 200,000 clones listed, 80% to 90% were seen once. Sequenced input: peripheral blood. These receptors were collected from a man between 65 and 85 years old with active or convalescent COVID-19.

The V gene is TRBV7-9, the J gene TRBJ1-1; 11 bases are shared with TRBD1. V lost 5 bases, J lost 5 bases, and 10 bases stayed unmatched. Per germline, CDR1 SEHNR and CDR2 FQNEAQ (reference sequence). The CDR3 consists of 16 residues. The CDR3 coding sequence is TGTGCCAGCAGCAAAGGTGGGGACAGGGGGGGAACTGAAGCTTTCTTT. Its protein product is CASSKGGDRGGTEAFF.

The chain uses TRBV28 and TRBJ1-1, with D possibly being TRBD1 (6 bases). The V and J ends lost 1 base and 4 bases respectively, with 10 bases between them. The CDR3 spans 14 residues. The germline V gene encodes CDR1 MDHEN and CDR2 SYDVKM. DNA for the CDR3: TGTGCCAGCAGTTTATTCCAGGGGAGCACTGAAGCTTTCTTT. Its translation: CASSLFQGSTEAFF.

The chain joins TRBV6-5 to TRBJ2-6; no reliable D call. CDR3 length: 16 amino acids. Per germline, CDR1 MNHEY and CDR2 SVGAGI. The V gene lost 0 bases and the J gene lost 0 bases, with 6 bases spanning the gap. The CDR3 DNA follows: TGTGCCAGCAGTTACTCGCTGCGCTCTGGGGCCAACGTCCTGACTTTC. Amino acid sequence: CASSYSLRSGANVLTF.

The genes are TRBV7-2 and TRBJ1-6, with D unclear. Trimming removed 1 base at V and 9 bases at J, with 10 bases between. This CDR3 is built from 14 residues. The germline CDR1 and CDR2 sequences are SGHTA and FQGNSA. This CDR3 is CASSLGTWGSPLHF. The CDR3 coding sequence is TGTGCCAGCAGCTTAGGGACTTGGGGTTCACCCCTCCACTTT.

This clone was found many times. The rearrangement links TRBV11-2 to TRBJ2-7; 7 bases are shared with TRBD1. The CDR3 totals 13 residues. Germline V gene data show CDR1 as SGHAT and CDR2 as FQNNGV. V lost 3 bases to trimming and J lost 4 bases; unmatched junction nucleotides: 3. The CDR3 DNA reads TGTGCCAGCAGCTTGACAGGGATGTACGAGCAGTACTTC. Encoded protein: CASSLTGMYEQYF.

The gene calls are TRBV5-1 and TRBJ2-7, with 7 bases identical to TRBD1. CDR1 is SGHRS, CDR2 YFSETQ, per germline. The CDR3 has 15 amino acids. The V gene end was trimmed by 0 bases and the J gene end by 5 bases; junction bases not matched to a gene: 8. CDR3 amino acids: CASSLEGAAGHEQYF. The CDR3 coding sequence is TGCGCCAGCAGCTTGGAGGGGGCGGCGGGCCACGAGCAGTACTTC.

V and J are TRBV27 and TRBJ2-3; TRBD2 matches at 7 bases. This CDR3 is 18 amino acids long. Trimming took 5 bases from V and 7 from J; bases not matched to a gene: 21. Germline V CDR1 and CDR2: MNHEY, SMNVEV (reference sequence). The CDR3 loop is CASSPQPKGLGDFYTQYF. The CDR3 DNA follows: TGTGCCAGCAGTCCGCAGCCCAAAGGACTAGGTGATTTCTATACGCAGTATTTT.

The CDR3 reads CATSSPIPGFGLTNYGYTF. In DNA, the CDR3 is TGTGCCACCAGCAGCCCCATTCCTGGGTTCGGACTAACTAACTATGGCTACACCTTC. The chain employs TRBV15 and TRBJ1-2; the D is unclear. CDR1 and CDR2 (germline): LNHNV, YYDKDF (reference sequence). V was clipped by 3 bases and J by 0 bases, with 23 bases between them. This CDR3 has 19 amino acids.

This clone has only one observation. The rearrangement joins TRBV5-1 to TRBJ1-2, with a possible D match to TRBD1 (5 bases). Trimming removed 5 bases from V and 8 bases from J, with 19 bases in between. CDR1 and CDR2 (germline): SGHRS, YFSETQ. This CDR3 has 14 residues. Here the CDR3 reads CASRAELTAFGYTF. DNA of the CDR3: TGCGCCAGCAGGGCGGAGCTGACAGCGTTCGGCTACACCTTC.

The V gene is TRBV6-2 or TRBV6-3, the J gene TRBJ1-2; 8 positions match TRBD1. The CDR3 covers 15 residues. Germline CDR1 reads MNHEY; CDR2 reads SVGEGT. V shed 2 bases and J 2 bases; nucleotides not matched to a gene: 4. The CDR3 here is CASSYRDRPNYGYTF. CDR3 nucleotide sequence: TGTGCCAGCAGTTACCGGGACAGGCCCAACTATGGCTACACCTTC.

The table lists this clone with a few counts. The rearrangement links TRBV7-9 to TRBJ2-1; 8 positions agree with TRBD2. In germline, CDR1 is SEHNR, CDR2 FQNEAQ (reference sequence). The J segment lost 9 bases and the V segment lost 2 bases, leaving 6 bases of the junction unmatched. This CDR3 has 14 amino acids. The CDR3 reads CASSLNSGVGEQFF. CDR3 nucleotide sequence: TGTGCCAGCAGCTTAAATAGCGGGGTAGGTGAGCAGTTCTTC. The whole variable domain, remainder taken from reference TRBV7-9 and TRBJ2-1, is DTGVSQNPRHKITKRGQNVTFRCDPISEHNRLYWYRQTLGQGPEFLTYFQNEAQLEKSRLLSDRFSAERPKGSFSTLEIQRTEQGDSAMYLCASSLNSGVGEQFFGPGTRLTVL.

The V and J genes are TRBV30 and TRBJ1-2; 7 bases align to TRBD1. Unmatched junction bases numbered 13, after V lost 4 bases and J lost 8 bases. Germline V gene data show CDR1 as GTSNPN and CDR2 as SVGIG (reference sequence). The CDR3 loop spans 14 amino acids. In DNA form, the CDR3 reads TGTGCCTGGACCGAAGACGACAGGGTGCGAGGCTACACCTTC. Translating gives CAWTEDDRVRGYTF.